Presented here are 27 T cell receptor beta chains from one specimen sequenced in a study of response to subunit inactivated influenza vaccine. A single record per CDR3 protein comes from TCRdb applying MiXCR to the RT-PCR reads. The sample lists just under 550,000 distinct CDR3 sequences; approximately 20% were seen once. This sample was also put to use in a study of T cells expressing NK-cell markers. That investigation notes: The authors generated TCR beta cDNA through 5'RACE template switching with UMIs.

Sequences were derived from CD4+ T cells sorted from PBMCs, sampled roughly 12 days after vaccination. Source of these receptors: a middle-aged man who received an inactivated influenza vaccine.

This chain links TRBV7-9 with TRBJ2-7, with 7 bases matching TRBD1. CDR1 and CDR2 (germline): SEHNR, FQNEAQ (reference sequence). V lost 5 bases, J lost 0 bases, and 7 bases stayed unmatched. The CDR3 contains 15 residues. The CDR3 DNA reads as TGTGCCAGCAGCCCGGGGCAGGGGGTCTCCTACGAGCAGTACTTC. The encoded protein is CASSPGQGVSYEQYF.

This clonotype has a handful of counts. The rearrangement uses TRBV5-5 and TRBJ2-2, with D unclear. This CDR3 comprises 14 residues. V was trimmed by 1 base and J by 8 bases, leaving 12 bases between them. The V gene's germline CDR1 is SGHKS and CDR2 YYEKEE (reference sequence). The CDR3 reads CASSLNVVWGELFF. In DNA form, the CDR3 reads TGTGCCAGCAGCTTGAATGTCGTGTGGGGGGAGCTGTTTTTT.

The V call is TRBV7-6, the J call TRBJ1-2; tentative D call: TRBD1 (5 bases). V gave up 5 bases and J gave up 1 base, with 11 bases separating them. Looked up from germline, CDR1 is SGHVS and CDR2 is FNYEAQ. This CDR3 spans 14 amino acids. CDR3 loop: CASSPMTDNYGYTF. The DNA for the CDR3 is TGTGCCAGCAGCCCGATGACAGATAACTATGGCTACACCTTC. Supplemented by reference TRBV7-6 and TRBJ1-2, the full variable domain reads GAGVSQSPRYKVTKRGQDVALRCDPISGHVSLYWYRQALGQGPEFLTYFNYEAQQDKSGLPNDRFSAERPEGSISTLTIQRTEQRDSAMYRCASSPMTDNYGYTFGSGTRLTVV.

This rearrangement joins TRBV25-1 to TRBJ1-3; D remains ambiguous. This CDR3 has 15 residues. Trimming took off 2 bases at V and 0 bases at J, with 8 bases between the two ends. Germline CDR1 and CDR2: MGHDK and SYGVNS. CDR3 region: CASSEVTNSGNTIYF. The CDR3 nucleotides read TGTGCCAGCAGTGAAGTGACAAACTCTGGAAACACCATATATTTT.

The rearrangement joins TRBV28 to TRBJ1-2, with D unresolved. This CDR3 spans 12 amino acids. Germline V gene lookup returns CDR1 MDHEN and CDR2 SYDVKM. V was pared by 4 bases and J by 7 bases, with 10 bases between. The CDR3 is CASSSWEGGYTF. The DNA for the CDR3 is TGTGCCAGCAGTTCCTGGGAGGGTGGCTACACCTTC.

CDR3 bases: TGTGCCAGCAGTACTAGCGGGGGACGCACAGATACGCAGTATTTT. It translates to CASSTSGGRTDTQYF. The gene calls are TRBV9 and TRBJ2-3, with 11 bases that match TRBD2. With 5 bases clipped from V and 1 base from J, the junction kept 3 bases outside the gene matches. This CDR3 spans 15 amino acids. The germline V gene has CDR1 SGDLS and CDR2 YYNGEE.

The gene calls are TRBV5-6 and TRBJ1-2, with 10 positions matching TRBD1. The CDR3 extends over 14 amino acids. Germline CDR1 reads SGHDT; CDR2 reads YYEEEE. Trimming at V came to 6 bases and at J to 4 bases, leaving 6 bases not matched to a gene. The CDR3 DNA sequence: TGTGCCAGCAAAACACGGGACAGGGGCTATGGCTACACCTTC. Protein: CASKTRDRGYGYTF.

V usage is TRBV20-1 and J usage is TRBJ2-3; the D gene could be TRBD1 or TRBD2 (5 bases each). This CDR3 is 14 amino acids long. Trimming pared 1 base from V and 8 bases from J, leaving 16 bases between. Germline V lookup: CDR1 DFQATT, CDR2 SNEGSKA (reference sequence). This chain's CDR3 is CSARGGTGTTTQYF. CDR3 in DNA: TGCAGTGCTAGAGGGGGCACCGGGACCACTACGCAGTATTTT.

The CDR3 DNA follows: TGTGCCAGCAGCCCAAACCTGGGGGTGGCGGATACGCAGTATTTT. Translated: CASSPNLGVADTQYF. The chain joins TRBV5-4 to TRBJ2-3, with D perhaps matching TRBD1 or TRBD2 (5 bases each). Germline V gene sequence: CDR1 SGHNT, CDR2 YYREEE (reference sequence). Trimming removed 4 bases at V and 6 bases at J, with 18 bases between. The CDR3 is made up of 15 amino acids. The whole variable domain, remainder taken from reference TRBV5-4 and TRBJ2-3, is ETGVTQSPTHLIKTRGQQVTLRCSSQSGHNTVSWYQQALGQGPQFIFQYYREEENGRGNFPPRFSGLQFPNYSSELNVNALELDDSALYLCASSPNLGVADTQYFGPGTRLTVL.

The chain has TRBV7-6 and TRBJ1-6; unclear D gene. V dropped 2 bases and J dropped 7 bases, with 3 bases sitting between them. This CDR3 contains 12 residues. Germline-derived CDR1 and CDR2 are SGHVS and FNYEAQ. CDR3 loop: CASSLQNSPLHF. DNA of the CDR3: TGTGCCAGCAGCTTACAGAATTCACCCCTCCACTTT.

This clonotype was counted between two and nine times. This chain links TRBV5-4 with TRBJ2-1, with D possibly matching TRBD2 (5 bases). There are 16 residues in the CDR3. From germline, CDR1 is SGHNT and CDR2 YYREEE (reference sequence). Trimming left V 7 bases short and J 3 bases short, with 20 bases between. In nucleotides, the CDR3 is TGTGCCAGCGTCCCGCGAGGGAGTAGCGACTACAATGAGCAGTTCTTC. Amino acids: CASVPRGSSDYNEQFF.

The genes are TRBV20-1 and TRBJ2-3; TRBD2 aligns across 8 bases. The CDR3 has 13 amino acids. Per the germline V gene, CDR1 is DFQATT and CDR2 is SNEGSKA (reference sequence). CDR3 sequence (DNA): TGCAGCAGTAAGCGGGAGTCGGGATTCGGGCAGTATTTT. Translation gives CSSKRESGFGQYF.

In its sample, this clonotype was seen a few times. The V and J genes are TRBV15 and TRBJ2-7; D gene ambiguous. CDR1 is LNHNV, CDR2 YYDKDF, per germline (reference sequence). Trimming left V 2 bases short and J 1 base short, with 9 bases between. This CDR3 contains 14 residues. This CDR3 is CATSRTFLSYEQYF. The CDR3 DNA reads as TGTGCCACCAGCAGAACCTTCCTATCCTACGAGCAGTACTTC. The full variable domain, in which reference TRBV15 and TRBJ2-7 provide the parts outside the CDR3, is DAMVIQNPRYQVTQFGKPVTLSCSQTLNHNVMYWYQQKSSQAPKLLFHYYDKDFNNEADTPDNFQSRRPNTSFCFLDIRSPGLGDTAMYLCATSRTFLSYEQYFGPGTRLTVT.

This clonotype was detected only once. Since no conserved phenylalanine or tryptophan closes the CDR3, a read error is the likely cause. This sequence joins TRBV11-1 and TRBJ1-2; no clear D. The germline V gene encodes CDR1 SGHAT and CDR2 FQDESV (reference sequence). The CDR3 consists of 14 residues. With 6 bases removed from V and 8 bases from J, the gap between germline ends came to 19 bases. Written as DNA, the CDR3 is TGTGCCAGCAGTATAACCACGGCGGGAGGAGGCTACACCCTC. As protein: CASSITTAGGGYTL.

The V call is TRBV30, the J call TRBJ2-1, with 7 bases identical to TRBD2. With 4 bases clipped from V and 5 bases from J, the junction kept 11 bases outside the gene matches. CDR3 length: 15 amino acids. Germline CDR1 and CDR2: GTSNPN and SVGIG (reference sequence). This CDR3 is CAWTAIERDDNEQFF. In DNA form, the CDR3 reads TGTGCCTGGACGGCCATAGAGCGGGACGACAATGAGCAGTTCTTC.

This chain uses TRBV20-1 with TRBJ2-7, with D perhaps matching TRBD2 (7 bases). In germline, CDR1 is DFQATT, CDR2 SNEGSKA (reference sequence). The CDR3 has 13 amino acids. V lost 8 bases and J 0 bases, leaving 14 bases between the germline ends. This CDR3 is CSSPGGRSYEQYF. The CDR3, as DNA: TGCAGTTCACCGGGGGGCCGCTCCTACGAGCAGTACTTC.

This clonotype was picked up a small number of times. The chain links TRBV20-1 to TRBJ2-2; D ambiguous. Germline V lookup: CDR1 DFQATT, CDR2 SNEGSKA (reference sequence). V lost 3 bases, J lost 4 bases, and 15 bases lay in between. This CDR3 is 15 amino acids long. The CDR3 loop is CSASPASMTTGELFF. DNA of the CDR3: TGCAGTGCTAGTCCGGCCTCCATGACCACCGGGGAGCTGTTTTTT.

This chain links TRBV11-2 with TRBJ2-7; 12 bases are a match to TRBD1. After removal of 4 bases from V and 4 bases from J, the junction contained 5 bases not matched to a gene. Germline V CDR1 and CDR2: SGHAT, FQNNGV. The CDR3 runs to 15 residues. The CDR3: CASSSRDRGLYEQYF. The CDR3 bases are TGTGCCAGCAGCTCCCGGGACAGGGGGCTTTACGAGCAGTACTTC.

The rearrangement uses TRBV5-1 and TRBJ2-2; the D gene is possibly TRBD2 (6 bases). The CDR3 is 16 amino acids. The V gene lost 0 bases and the J gene lost 0 bases, with 9 bases spanning the gap. Germline V lookup: CDR1 SGHRS, CDR2 YFSETQ. The CDR3 reads CASSLGRGANTGELFF. Written as DNA, the CDR3 is TGCGCCAGCAGCTTGGGGAGGGGCGCGAACACCGGGGAGCTGTTTTTT.

Many counts were recorded for this clonotype. The chain is built from TRBV27 and TRBJ2-3; the D gene is possibly TRBD2 (6 bases). The V and J ends lost 6 bases and 2 bases respectively, with 12 bases between them. CDR3 size: 14 residues. Germline CDR1 reads MNHEY; CDR2 reads SMNVEV (reference sequence). CDR3 coding DNA: TGTGCCAGCAGATGGGGGACTCACACAGATACGCAGTATTTT. This encodes CASRWGTHTDTQYF.

Only a few counts were recorded for this clonotype. The J gene is TRBJ2-5, the V gene TRBV10-3; D is unclear. V was trimmed by 3 bases and J by 4 bases, leaving 9 bases between them. The CDR3 runs 13 residues. The V gene's germline CDR1 is ENHRY and CDR2 SYGVKD. The CDR3 reads CAISEGGGETQYF. The DNA for the CDR3 is TGTGCCATCAGTGAAGGTGGTGGAGAGACCCAGTACTTC.

This clonotype was seen a few times. This chain joins TRBV20-1 and TRBJ2-7; tentative D call: TRBD1 (5 bases). The CDR3 sequence is 15 residues long. Trimming left V 3 bases short and J 3 bases short, with 18 bases between. Germline assignment: CDR1 DFQATT and CDR2 SNEGSKA (reference sequence). CDR3 protein: CSASPLGLGSYEQYF. The CDR3 region has the DNA TGCAGTGCTAGTCCTTTGGGGCTGGGCAGCTACGAGCAGTACTTC.

The CDR3 DNA reads TGTGCCACCCAGGGGGGGGAATCACCCCTCCACTTT. Protein sequence: CATQGGESPLHF. The chain combines TRBV15 with TRBJ1-6; 7 positions agree with TRBD1. The CDR3 consists of 12 residues. In germline, CDR1 is LNHNV, CDR2 YYDKDF (reference sequence). Trimming cost V 8 bases and J 10 bases; bases outside gene matches: 5.

The rearrangement links TRBV5-8 to TRBJ2-3; no clear D gene. Per the germline V gene, CDR1 is SGHTS and CDR2 is YDEGEE. V was pared by 7 bases and J by 2 bases, with 17 bases between. This CDR3 spans 15 amino acids. The CDR3 region has the DNA TGTGCCAGCGCCAGCACACAAATCTCCACAGATACGCAGTATTTT. Its translation: CASASTQISTDTQYF.

This clonotype was detected many times. V gene TRBV11-2 combines with J gene TRBJ1-5; 9 bases match TRBD1. Germline values: CDR1 SGHAT, CDR2 FQNNGV. V was clipped by 4 bases and J by 7 bases; unmatched bases: 2. This CDR3 is built from 13 residues. The CDR3 is CASSWDRAQPQHF. The CDR3 region has the DNA TGTGCCAGCAGCTGGGACAGGGCGCAGCCCCAGCATTTT.

The V and J genes are TRBV10-3 and TRBJ2-6; D gene uncertain. V lost 4 bases and J 2 bases, leaving 6 bases between the germline ends. This CDR3 is built from 14 residues. In germline, CDR1 is ENHRY, CDR2 SYGVKD. CDR3 sequence: CAISAYAGANVLTF. CDR3 sequence (DNA): TGTGCCATCAGTGCCTATGCTGGGGCCAACGTCCTGACTTTC.

Here the CDR3 reads CATHPGGSYEQYF. The CDR3 bases are TGTGCCACCCACCCGGGAGGGTCCTACGAGCAGTACTTC. The chain links TRBV15 to TRBJ2-7; 8 nucleotides line up with TRBD2. Germline-derived CDR1 and CDR2 are LNHNV and YYDKDF (reference sequence). Trimming took 8 bases from V and 1 from J; bases not matched to a gene: 4. The CDR3 is 13 amino acids.